A selection of T cell receptor beta chains follows, all from one sample in a study of blood T cell repertoires in COVID-19. Here immunoSEQ multiplex PCR was the method, and the copy in TCRdb shows in-frame clones only, minus some. The data show about 190,000 clones, approximately 84% seen once. Sequencing input: PBMCs or T cells enriched from blood (not recorded which). The receptors here all came from a woman younger than 45 who had recovered from COVID-19. Both conserved end residues are part of each CDR3. The D gene is left open where the match is weak. A row's size may be missing; if present it is once, few, many or a size class.

>TRBV19|few|-
CASSPLTGPMNTEAFF
>TRBV3-1/TRBV3-2|-|-
CASSQGRGTGELFF
>TRBV6-6|-|-
CASRQTTNYGYTF
>TRBV19|-|TRBD1
CASASGQGAASHGYTF
>TRBV2|few|TRBD1
CASSVGTGIDGYTF
>TRBV29-1|-|TRBD1
CSADGQGNTGELFF
>TRBV6-5|-|TRBD1
CASSVTGEAFF
>TRBV9|-|TRBD1
CASSEGTGTAHGYTF
>TRBV19|once|-
CASSIEDIDHIWLLF
>TRBV12-3/TRBV12-4|-|TRBD1
CASSRGTVIEAFF
>TRBV2|once|-
CASRTDYSNQPQHF
>TRBV25-1|-|TRBD1
CASSVLGQNSPLHF
>TRBV5-4|-|TRBD1
CASSLNRDRGQFF
>TRBV7-9|once|TRBD1
CASSTGGQPQHF
>TRBV6-5|-|-
CASSYPPGLSYNEQFF
>TRBV15|once|-
CATSRDRASRQETQYF
>TRBV30|few|TRBD1
CAWNRGETQYF
>TRBV10-3|-|TRBD1
CATGQGGGNQPQHF
>TRBV6-5|-|-
CASSYRNQNEQFF
>TRBV18|-|TRBD1
CASSPLGQQNSPLHF
>TRBV7-8|-|-
CASSLGAGYTF
>TRBV21-1|-|-
CASSKARFPIGTPLGHEQFF
>TRBV11-2|-|-
CASSQNGGRGAFF
>TRBV7-7|-|-
CASSSTGPGELFF
>TRBV9|few|TRBD1
CASSPRTGVNYGYTF
>TRBV19|-|TRBD1
CASSGTGGYTEAFF
>TRBV19|-|TRBD2
CASASGGLAGELFF
>TRBV9|once|-
CASSEEGLYGYTF
>TRBV11-1|-|-
CASSFAQGSYGYTF
>TRBV11-2|-|TRBD2
CASSLEVGLAGVEQYF
>TRBV27|-|TRBD1
CASRVPGGRGYTF
>TRBV6-5|few|-
CASSYSGQTYNSPLHF
>TRBV30|-|TRBD1
CAWSSGTVNSPLHF